This TCR beta chain was recorded in a study of OX40 agonist ivuxolimab in advanced cancers. About the study: Ivuxolimab was administered intravenously to patients at 0.01 to 10 mg/kg every 2 weeks. Dose-escalation cases comprised hepatocellular carcinoma, melanoma, renal cell or head and neck cancer. Three patients had partial responses: one hepatocellular carcinoma, two cutaneous melanoma.

Autoimmune disease history or systemic immunosuppression disqualified patients. Profiled with immunoSEQ multiplex PCR; TCRdb holds only in-frame clones, not every one. The sample consists of tens of thousands of clones, about 90% of them appearing once. The sequence was collected from an adult with an advanced solid tumor such as melanoma, head and neck, liver or kidney cancer. The sample here was CD4+ or CD8+ T cells sorted from blood, taken in a trial of the OX40 agonist ivuxolimab.

The CDR3 DNA is TGTGCCAGCAGTTATCTCACGTACCCCTATGGCTACACCTTC. This sequence encodes CASSYLTYPYGYTF. The V and J genes are TRBV28 and TRBJ1-2, with D hard to call. The germline CDR1 and CDR2 sequences are MDHEN and SYDVKM. This CDR3 has 14 amino acids. V was clipped by 4 bases and J by 4 bases, with 13 bases between them.